This T cell receptor (beta chain) was observed in a study of T cell responses to AZD1222 COVID-19 vaccine. Here immunoSEQ multiplex PCR was the method, and the copy in TCRdb shows in-frame clones only, minus some. This sample has roughly 140,000 clones, with roughly 92% found just once. On this clone itself: Its antigen is currently unknown.

Trimming removed 2 bases from V and 2 bases from J; junction bases left unmatched: 3. CDR3 length equals 15 residues. Looked up from germline, CDR1 is SEHNR and CDR2 is FQNEAQ (reference sequence). Overall study results and limits: Recipients of two AZD1222 doses showed rising Spike-specific TCR breadth and depth. Mostly white British, mostly female donors; authors suggested clonal diversity may be underestimated.

The material sequenced was peripheral blood, taken on day 0 of AZD1222 vaccination. The rearrangement joins TRBV7-9 to TRBJ2-1; TRBD1 matches at 7 bases. The TCR sequence derives from an adult in good health. In nucleotides, the CDR3 is TGTGCCAGCAGCTTAAGGGGACAGCCCTACAATGAGCAGTTCTTC. It translates to CASSLRGQPYNEQFF.